The rows below give T cell receptor beta chains drawn from one sample of a study of blood T cell repertoires in COVID-19. This table comes from immunoSEQ multiplex PCR, and its TCRdb copy is limited to in-frame clones, with some not included. The data show roughly 250,000 clones, with around four fifths seen just once and roughly 4% held by the top ten. The sequencing input was peripheral blood. The receptors come from a man aged 50 to 60 with acute or convalescent COVID-19. Both conserved end residues are part of each CDR3. The D gene is left open where the match is weak. The size entry is marked missing in some rows and otherwise reads once, few, many or a size class.

clone_size d_call j_call v_call cdr3_aa cdr3_nt
- - TRBJ1-5 TRBV7-9 CASSWGHNSNQPQHF TGTGCCAGCAGCTGGGGACACAATAGCAATCAGCCCCAGCATTTT
- - TRBJ2-2 TRBV6-5 CATWLGGNTGELFF TGTGCCACTTGGCTAGGGGGTAACACCGGGGAGCTGTTTTTT
once TRBD1 TRBJ1-2 TRBV5-1 CASSTGQGAHDYGYTF TGCGCCAGCAGCACGGGACAGGGGGCCCATGACTATGGCTACACCTTC
few - TRBJ2-2 TRBV19 CASSGRGLNTGELFF TGTGCCAGTAGTGGCAGAGGCTTGAACACCGGGGAGCTGTTTTTT
- TRBD1 TRBJ1-3 TRBV28 CASSPGTASGNTIYF TGTGCCAGCAGTCCCGGGACAGCCTCTGGAAACACCATATATTTT
- TRBD1 TRBJ2-6 TRBV4-1 CASSPRQGSGANVLTF TGCGCCAGCAGCCCGAGACAGGGATCTGGGGCCAACGTCCTGACTTTC
- - TRBJ1-1 TRBV5-1 CASSLPRGDTEAFF TGCGCCAGCAGCTTGCCCAGGGGTGACACTGAAGCTTTCTTT
- TRBD2 TRBJ2-7 TRBV19 CASSVSGGAYEQYF TGTGCCAGTAGTGTTAGCGGGGGGGCTTACGAGCAGTACTTC
once - TRBJ2-7 TRBV18 CASSPSGAYEQYF TGTGCCAGCTCACCATCGGGAGCCTACGAGCAGTACTTC
- - TRBJ1-2 TRBV9 CASSPSDRSFYGYTF TGTGCCAGCAGCCCATCGGACAGATCCTTCTATGGCTACACCTTC
once TRBD2 TRBJ2-3 TRBV10-1 CASSESGTSGASTDTQYF TGCGCCAGCAGTGAGTCGGGGACTAGCGGGGCGTCCACAGATACGCAGTATTTT
- - TRBJ2-7 TRBV9 CASSGSVGNPYEQYF TGTGCCAGCAGCGGGAGCGTCGGAAACCCCTACGAGCAGTACTTC
- - TRBJ1-1 TRBV18 CASSPGVNTEAFF TGTGCCAGCTCACCCGGGGTTAACACTGAAGCTTTCTTT
- - TRBJ2-3 TRBV6-5 CASSYSIDKHTQYF TGTGCCAGCAGTTACTCGATTGACAAACATACGCAGTATTTT
- TRBD1 TRBJ1-5 TRBV28 CASSPPTGGNQPQHF TGTGCCAGCAGTCCCCCGACAGGGGGCAATCAGCCCCAGCATTTT
- TRBD1 TRBJ1-1 TRBV2 CASREQGAFLNTEAFF TGTGCCAGCAGGGAACAGGGGGCGTTCCTGAACACTGAAGCTTTCTTT
- - TRBJ1-5 TRBV28 CASSLSHSNQPQHF TGTGCCAGCAGTCTGAGCCATAGCAATCAGCCCCAGCATTTT
- TRBD2 TRBJ2-2 TRBV11-2 CASRPTSGGSTGELFF TGTGCCAGCAGACCAACTAGCGGGGGGTCCACCGGGGAGCTGTTTTTT
few - TRBJ1-5 TRBV19 CASSIFSGSNQPQHF TGTGCCAGTAGTATATTTTCGGGGAGCAATCAGCCCCAGCATTTT
few TRBD1 TRBJ1-6 TRBV19 CASSATGQGMTPLHF TGTGCCAGTAGTGCCACGGGACAGGGGATGACACCCCTCCACTTT
- TRBD1 TRBJ2-1 TRBV11-3 CASSQLQGGHNEQFF TGTGCCAGCAGCCAACTACAGGGGGGACACAATGAGCAGTTCTTC
- - TRBJ1-5 TRBV9 CASSVQDGNQPQHF TGTGCCAGCAGCGTACAGGATGGCAATCAGCCCCAGCATTTT
once - TRBJ2-7 TRBV29-1 CSVVTGPLFTTEQYF TGCAGCGTAGTAACAGGGCCCCTCTTTACTACCGAGCAGTACTTC
- TRBD1 TRBJ2-1 TRBV18 CASSSYRGMEEYNEQFF TGTGCCAGCTCGTCGTACAGGGGGATGGAGGAGTACAATGAGCAGTTCTTC
- TRBD1 TRBJ1-1 TRBV9 CARQGAVHTEAFF TGTGCCAGACAGGGGGCTGTGCACACTGAAGCTTTCTTT
once - TRBJ2-1 TRBV2 CASKGDSSYNEQFF TGTGCCAGCAAAGGGGATAGCTCCTACAATGAGCAGTTCTTC
- TRBD2 TRBJ2-7 TRBV27 CASSSYTGGYEQYF TGTGCCAGCAGTAGCTATACGGGGGGGTACGAGCAGTACTTC
- - TRBJ2-1 TRBV15 CATSRQGHEQFF TGTGCCACCAGCAGACAGGGCCATGAGCAGTTCTTC
- - TRBJ1-2 TRBV30 CAWSYGGRGGYTF TGTGCCTGGAGTTACGGGGGGCGAGGTGGCTACACCTTC
- - TRBJ2-1 TRBV6-5 CASSYLYPSPNNEQFF TGTGCCAGCAGTTACCTCTACCCAAGCCCAAACAATGAGCAGTTCTTC
- TRBD1 TRBJ1-5 TRBV12-5 CASGWDRSNQPQHF TGTGCTAGTGGTTGGGACAGATCGAATCAGCCCCAGCATTTT
- - TRBJ1-3 TRBV2 CASTPGSDGNTIYF TGTGCCAGCACACCGGGGTCAGATGGAAACACCATATATTTT
- - TRBJ1-6 TRBV5-1 CASSLEHSYNSPLHF TGCGCCAGCAGCTTGGAGCACTCCTATAATTCACCCCTCCACTTT
- - TRBJ1-2 TRBV30 CAWGSSGFLVYTF TGTGCCTGGGGTTCTTCGGGGTTTCTCGTCTACACCTTC
- - TRBJ1-3 TRBV5-1 CASSPGWRNTIYF TGCGCCAGCAGCCCGGGGTGGCGGAACACCATATATTTT
- - TRBJ2-7 TRBV14 CASSQERGHSYEQYF TGTGCCAGCAGCCAAGAACGGGGACACTCCTACGAGCAGTACTTC